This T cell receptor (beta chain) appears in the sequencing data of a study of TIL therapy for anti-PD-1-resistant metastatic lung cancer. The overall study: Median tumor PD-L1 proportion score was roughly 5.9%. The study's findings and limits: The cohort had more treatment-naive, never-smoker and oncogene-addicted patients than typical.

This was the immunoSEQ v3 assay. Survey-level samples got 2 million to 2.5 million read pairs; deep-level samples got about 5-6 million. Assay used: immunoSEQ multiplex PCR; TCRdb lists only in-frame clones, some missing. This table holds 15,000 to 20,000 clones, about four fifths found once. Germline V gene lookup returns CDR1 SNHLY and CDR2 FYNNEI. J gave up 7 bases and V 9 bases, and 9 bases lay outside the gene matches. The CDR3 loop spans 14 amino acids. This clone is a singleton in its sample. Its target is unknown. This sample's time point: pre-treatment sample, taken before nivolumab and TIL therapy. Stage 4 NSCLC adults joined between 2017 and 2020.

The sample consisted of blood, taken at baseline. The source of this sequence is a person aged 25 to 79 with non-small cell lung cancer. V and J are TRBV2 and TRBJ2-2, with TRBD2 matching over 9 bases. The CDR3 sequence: CASSLAGGIGELFF. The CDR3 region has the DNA TGTGCCAGTTCTCTGGCGGGGGGGATCGGGGAGCTGTTTTTT.